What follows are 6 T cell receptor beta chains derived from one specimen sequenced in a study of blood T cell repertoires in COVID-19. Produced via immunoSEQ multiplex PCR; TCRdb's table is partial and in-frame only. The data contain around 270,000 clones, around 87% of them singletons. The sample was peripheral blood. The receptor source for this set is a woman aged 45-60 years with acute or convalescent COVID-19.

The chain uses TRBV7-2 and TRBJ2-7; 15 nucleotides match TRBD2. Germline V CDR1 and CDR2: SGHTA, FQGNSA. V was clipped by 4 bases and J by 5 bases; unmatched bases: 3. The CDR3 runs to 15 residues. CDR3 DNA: TGTGCCAGCAGCTCCAGGACTAGCGGGAGGGACGAGCAGTACTTC. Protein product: CASSSRTSGRDEQYF.

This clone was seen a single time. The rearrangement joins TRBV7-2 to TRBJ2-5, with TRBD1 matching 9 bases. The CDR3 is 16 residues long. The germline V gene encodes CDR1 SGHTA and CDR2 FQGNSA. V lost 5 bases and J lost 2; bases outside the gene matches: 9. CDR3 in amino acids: CASSASGTGHQETQYF. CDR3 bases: TGTGCCAGCAGCGCCTCCGGGACAGGGCATCAAGAGACCCAGTACTTC.

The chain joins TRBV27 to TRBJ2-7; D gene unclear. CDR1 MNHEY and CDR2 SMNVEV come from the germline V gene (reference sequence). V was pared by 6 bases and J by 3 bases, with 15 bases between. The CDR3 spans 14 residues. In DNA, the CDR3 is TGTGCCAGCAGCTACCTAGGCAGTAACTACGAGCAGTACTTC. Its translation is CASSYLGSNYEQYF.

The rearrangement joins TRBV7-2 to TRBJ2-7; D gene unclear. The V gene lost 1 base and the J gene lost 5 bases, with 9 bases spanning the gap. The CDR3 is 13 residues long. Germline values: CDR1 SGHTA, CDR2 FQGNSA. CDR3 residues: CASSLGAVDEQYF. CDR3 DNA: TGTGCCAGCAGCTTAGGCGCCGTGGACGAGCAGTACTTC.

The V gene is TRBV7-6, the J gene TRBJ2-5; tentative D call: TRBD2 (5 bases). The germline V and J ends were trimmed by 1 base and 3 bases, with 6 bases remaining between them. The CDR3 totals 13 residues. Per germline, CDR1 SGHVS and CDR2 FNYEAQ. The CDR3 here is CASSLGLKETQYF. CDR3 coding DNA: TGTGCCAGCAGCTTAGGACTAAAAGAGACCCAGTACTTC.

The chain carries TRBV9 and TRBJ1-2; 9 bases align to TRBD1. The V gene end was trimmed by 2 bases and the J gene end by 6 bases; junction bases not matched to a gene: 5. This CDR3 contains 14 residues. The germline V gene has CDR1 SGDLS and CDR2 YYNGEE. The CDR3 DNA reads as TGTGCCAGCAGCGTTACAGGGGGCTATCATGGCTACACCTTC. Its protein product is CASSVTGGYHGYTF.